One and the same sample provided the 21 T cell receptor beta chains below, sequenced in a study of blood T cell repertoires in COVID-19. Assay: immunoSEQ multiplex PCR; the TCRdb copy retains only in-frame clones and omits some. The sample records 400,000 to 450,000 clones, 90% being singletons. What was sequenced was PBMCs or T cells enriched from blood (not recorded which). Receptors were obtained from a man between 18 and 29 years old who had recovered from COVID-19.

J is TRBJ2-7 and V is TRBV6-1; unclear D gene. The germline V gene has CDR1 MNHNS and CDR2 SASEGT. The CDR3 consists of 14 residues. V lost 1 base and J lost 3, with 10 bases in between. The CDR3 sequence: CASSEEQVLYEQYF. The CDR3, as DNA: TGTGCCAGCAGTGAAGAGCAGGTACTCTACGAGCAGTACTTC.

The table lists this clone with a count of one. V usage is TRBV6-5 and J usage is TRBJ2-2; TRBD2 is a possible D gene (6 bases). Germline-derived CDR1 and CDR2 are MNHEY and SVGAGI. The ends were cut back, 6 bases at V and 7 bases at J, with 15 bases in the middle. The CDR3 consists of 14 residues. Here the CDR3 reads CASSKRAGGGELFF. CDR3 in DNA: TGTGCCAGCAGCAAGCGGGCAGGCGGCGGGGAGCTGTTTTTT.

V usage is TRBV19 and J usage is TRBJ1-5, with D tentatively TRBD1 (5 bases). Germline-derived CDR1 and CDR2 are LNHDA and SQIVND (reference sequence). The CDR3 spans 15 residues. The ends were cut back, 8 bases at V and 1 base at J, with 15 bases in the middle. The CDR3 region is CASRDLDRSNQPQHF. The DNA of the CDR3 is TGTGCCAGTCGAGACCTCGACAGAAGCAATCAGCCCCAGCATTTT.

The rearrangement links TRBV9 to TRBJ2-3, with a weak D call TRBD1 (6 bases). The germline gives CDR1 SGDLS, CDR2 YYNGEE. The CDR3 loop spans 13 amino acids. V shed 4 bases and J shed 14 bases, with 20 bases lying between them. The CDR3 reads CASSQETGGSPYF. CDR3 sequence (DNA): TGTGCCAGCAGCCAAGAGACAGGCGGTAGTCCGTATTTT.

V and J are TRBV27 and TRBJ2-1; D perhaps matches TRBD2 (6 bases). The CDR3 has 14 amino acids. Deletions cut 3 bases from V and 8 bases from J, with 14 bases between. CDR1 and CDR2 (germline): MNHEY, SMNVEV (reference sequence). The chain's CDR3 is CASSFERARDEQFF. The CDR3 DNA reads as TGTGCCAGCAGTTTTGAGCGGGCGCGGGATGAGCAGTTCTTC.

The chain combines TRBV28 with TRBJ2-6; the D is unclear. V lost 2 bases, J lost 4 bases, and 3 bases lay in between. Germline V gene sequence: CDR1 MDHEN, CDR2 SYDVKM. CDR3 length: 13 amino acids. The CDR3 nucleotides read TGTGCCAGCAGTTTAGCGGGGGCCAACGTCCTGACTTTC. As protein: CASSLAGANVLTF.

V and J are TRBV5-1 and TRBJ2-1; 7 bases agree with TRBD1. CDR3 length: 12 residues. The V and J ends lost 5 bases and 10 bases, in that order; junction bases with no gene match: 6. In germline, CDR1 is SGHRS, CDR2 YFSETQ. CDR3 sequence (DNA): TGCGCCAGCAGTAGACAGGGCTGGGAGCAGTTCTTC. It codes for CASSRQGWEQFF. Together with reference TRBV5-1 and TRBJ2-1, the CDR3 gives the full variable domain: KAGVTQTPRYLIKTRGQQVTLSCSPISGHRSVSWYQQTPGQGLQFLFEYFSETQRNKGNFPGRFSGRQFSNSRSEMNVSTLELGDSALYLCASSRQGWEQFFGPGTRLTVL.

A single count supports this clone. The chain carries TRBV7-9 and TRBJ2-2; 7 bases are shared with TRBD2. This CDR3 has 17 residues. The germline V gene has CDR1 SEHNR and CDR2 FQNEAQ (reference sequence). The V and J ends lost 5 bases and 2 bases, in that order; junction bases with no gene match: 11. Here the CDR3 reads CASSLSVAGENTGELFF. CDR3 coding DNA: TGTGCCAGCAGCCTCTCGGTGGCGGGGGAAAACACCGGGGAGCTGTTTTTT.

This CDR3 reads CASSRYDNNEKLFF. The CDR3 DNA sequence: TGTGCCAGCAGTCGGTATGACAACAATGAAAAACTGTTTTTT. This chain connects TRBV7-9 to TRBJ1-4; D unclear. The V gene lost 6 bases and the J gene lost 5 bases, with 13 bases spanning the gap. The CDR3 totals 14 residues. Per the germline V gene, CDR1 is SEHNR and CDR2 is FQNEAQ (reference sequence). Complete variable domain (other parts from reference TRBV7-9 and TRBJ1-4): DTGVSQNPRHKITKRGQNVTFRCDPISEHNRLYWYRQTLGQGPEFLTYFQNEAQLEKSRLLSDRFSAERPKGSFSTLEIQRTEQGDSAMYLCASSRYDNNEKLFFGSGTQLSVL.

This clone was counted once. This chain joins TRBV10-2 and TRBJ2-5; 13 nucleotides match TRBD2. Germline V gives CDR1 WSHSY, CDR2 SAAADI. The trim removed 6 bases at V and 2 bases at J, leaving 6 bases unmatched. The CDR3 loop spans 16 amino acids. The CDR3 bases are TGCGCCAGCAGCCCTACTAGCGGGAGGGTACAAGAGACCCAGTACTTC. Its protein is CASSPTSGRVQETQYF.

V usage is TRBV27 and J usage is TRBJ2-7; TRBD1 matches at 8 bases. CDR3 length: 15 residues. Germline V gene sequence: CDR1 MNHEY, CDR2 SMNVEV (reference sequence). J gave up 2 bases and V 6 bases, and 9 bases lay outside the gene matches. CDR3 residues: CASSRGQGSPYEQYF. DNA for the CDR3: TGTGCCAGCAGCCGCGGACAGGGCTCTCCCTACGAGCAGTACTTC.

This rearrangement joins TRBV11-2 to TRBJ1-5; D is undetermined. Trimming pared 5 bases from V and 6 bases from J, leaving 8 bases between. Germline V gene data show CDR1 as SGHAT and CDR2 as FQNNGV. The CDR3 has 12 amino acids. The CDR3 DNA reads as TGTGCCAGCAGCCTCAGAAGTCAGCCCCAGCATTTT. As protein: CASSLRSQPQHF.

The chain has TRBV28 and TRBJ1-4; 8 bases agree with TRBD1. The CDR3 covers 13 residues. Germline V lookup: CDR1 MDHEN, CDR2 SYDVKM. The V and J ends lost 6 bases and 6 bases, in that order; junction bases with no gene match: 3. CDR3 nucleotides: TGTGCCAGCAGGGGGACAGGATATGAAAAACTGTTTTTT. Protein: CASRGTGYEKLFF.

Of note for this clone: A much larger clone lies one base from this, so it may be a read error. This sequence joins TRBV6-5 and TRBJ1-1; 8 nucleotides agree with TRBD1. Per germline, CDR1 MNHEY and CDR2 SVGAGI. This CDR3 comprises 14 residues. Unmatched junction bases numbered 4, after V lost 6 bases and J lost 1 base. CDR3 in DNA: TGTGCCAGCAGCCGCGGACAGGGGAACACTGAAGCTTTCTTT. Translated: CASSRGQGNTEAFF.

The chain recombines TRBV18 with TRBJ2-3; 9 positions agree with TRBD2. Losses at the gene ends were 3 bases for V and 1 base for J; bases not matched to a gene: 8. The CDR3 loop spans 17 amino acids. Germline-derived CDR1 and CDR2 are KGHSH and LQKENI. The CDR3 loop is CASSPLGGGGGTDTQYF. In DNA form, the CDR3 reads TGTGCCAGCTCACCTCTCGGCGGGGGGGGAGGCACAGATACGCAGTATTTT.

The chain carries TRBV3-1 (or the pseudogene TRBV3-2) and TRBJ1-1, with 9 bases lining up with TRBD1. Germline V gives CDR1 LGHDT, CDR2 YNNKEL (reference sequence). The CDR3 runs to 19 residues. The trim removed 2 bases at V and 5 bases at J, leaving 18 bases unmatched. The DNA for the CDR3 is TGTGCCAGCAGCCAAACGGGCGTTATTACAGGGGGCGCGAGGACTGAAGCTTTCTTT. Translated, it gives CASSQTGVITGGARTEAFF.

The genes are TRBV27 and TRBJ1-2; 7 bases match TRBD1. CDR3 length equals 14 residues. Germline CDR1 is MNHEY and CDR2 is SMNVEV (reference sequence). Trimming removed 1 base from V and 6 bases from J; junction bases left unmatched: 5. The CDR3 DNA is TGTGCCAGCAGTTTATACGGGACAGCTGATGGCTACACCTTC. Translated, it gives CASSLYGTADGYTF.

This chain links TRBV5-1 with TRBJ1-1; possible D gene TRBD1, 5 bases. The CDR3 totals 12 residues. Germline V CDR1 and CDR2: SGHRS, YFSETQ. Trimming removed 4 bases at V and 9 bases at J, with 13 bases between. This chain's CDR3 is CASSLTTEQAFF. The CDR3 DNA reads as TGCGCCAGCAGCCTCACGACAGAGCAAGCTTTCTTT.

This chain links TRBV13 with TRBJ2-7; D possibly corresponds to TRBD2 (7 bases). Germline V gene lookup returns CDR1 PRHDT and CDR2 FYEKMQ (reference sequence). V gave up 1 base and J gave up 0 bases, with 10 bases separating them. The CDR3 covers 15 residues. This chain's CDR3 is CASSLAGGFSYEQYF. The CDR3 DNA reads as TGTGCCAGCAGCTTAGCGGGGGGCTTCTCCTACGAGCAGTACTTC.

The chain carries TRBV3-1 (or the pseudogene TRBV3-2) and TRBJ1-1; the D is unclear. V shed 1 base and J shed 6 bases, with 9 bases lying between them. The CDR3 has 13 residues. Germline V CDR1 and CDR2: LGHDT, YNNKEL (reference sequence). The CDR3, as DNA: TGTGCCAGCAGCCAAGGGCCAGGCGCTGAAGCTTTCTTT. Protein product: CASSQGPGAEAFF.

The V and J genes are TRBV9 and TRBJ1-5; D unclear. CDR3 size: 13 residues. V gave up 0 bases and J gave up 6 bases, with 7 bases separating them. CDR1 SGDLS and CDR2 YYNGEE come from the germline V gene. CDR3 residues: CASSVDPSQPQHF. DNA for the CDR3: TGTGCCAGCAGCGTAGACCCGAGTCAGCCCCAGCATTTT.